This is a list of T cell receptor beta chains from one sample in a study of shared clonotypes between healthy human individuals. TCRdb keeps only in-frame clones here, not all; method: immunoSEQ multiplex PCR. This sample yields over 950,000 clones, of which around 77% are seen a single time; about 0.94% belongs to the top ten. Sequenced input: memory CD4+ T cells from PBMCs. The source of these receptors is a man younger than 30 in good health. Some clones in this sample may be carry-over from other donors' samples. Both conserved end residues are part of each CDR3. The D gene is left open where the match is weak. Rows give clone size only sometimes, using once, few, many, or a class for an expanded clone.

CDR3 protein,CDR3 DNA,V gene,D gene,J gene,clone size
CASREPDAYEQYF,TGCGCCAGCAGAGAGCCGGACGCCTACGAGCAGTACTTC,TRBV5-1,NA,TRBJ2-7,NA
CASSATGGARTDTQYF,TGTGCCAGCAGCGCGACAGGGGGCGCGCGCACAGATACGCAGTATTTT,TRBV5-6,TRBD1,TRBJ2-3,NA
CASSLFGASNQPQHF,TGTGCCAGCAGCTTATTTGGGGCTAGCAATCAGCCCCAGCATTTT,TRBV5-6,NA,TRBJ1-5,NA
CASSLSWGTQNQPQHF,TGTGCCAGCAGTTTATCCTGGGGGACCCAAAATCAGCCCCAGCATTTT,TRBV27,NA,TRBJ1-5,once
CSVGASGIPETQYF,TGCAGCGTTGGGGCTAGCGGGATACCAGAGACCCAGTACTTC,TRBV29-1,TRBD2,TRBJ2-5,NA
CASSLPGQGASGANVLTF,TGTGCCAGCAGCTTACCGGGACAGGGGGCTTCTGGGGCCAACGTCCTGACTTTC,TRBV5-6,TRBD1,TRBJ2-6,NA
CASRPTGHYGYTF,TGTGCCAGCAGACCGACAGGTCACTATGGCTACACCTTC,TRBV28,NA,TRBJ1-2,NA
CASSLGGTAMNTEAFF,TGTGCCAGCAGCTTGGGTGGGACAGCCATGAACACTGAAGCTTTCTTT,TRBV5-4,TRBD1,TRBJ1-1,NA
CASSFLAGAGDTQYF,TGTGCCAGCAGTTTCCTAGCGGGAGCAGGAGATACGCAGTATTTT,TRBV6-6,TRBD2,TRBJ2-3,once
CASSSGSTDTQYF,TGTGCCAGCAGCTCCGGGAGCACAGATACGCAGTATTTT,TRBV7-3,NA,TRBJ2-3,NA
CASSPVGLANTGELFF,TGTGCCAGCAGCCCGGTGGGACTAGCGAACACCGGGGAGCTGTTTTTT,TRBV6-6,TRBD2,TRBJ2-2,NA
CASSTGDTQYF,TGTGCCAGTAGCACCGGGGATACGCAGTATTTT,TRBV19,NA,TRBJ2-3,once
CASRQFEGGVLFF,TGTGCCAGCAGGCAATTTGAAGGGGGTGTGCTGTTTTTT,TRBV2,NA,TRBJ2-2,NA
CASSRRNEQFF,TGTGCCAGCAGTAGGAGGAATGAGCAGTTCTTC,TRBV28,NA,TRBJ2-1,NA
CASSQSGTAAEQYF,TGCGCCAGCAGCCAATCGGGGACAGCGGCCGAGCAGTACTTC,TRBV5-1,TRBD1,TRBJ2-7,NA
CASSQGVGSVDSPLHF,TGTGCCAGCAGCCAAGGGGTAGGCAGTGTCGATTCACCCCTCCACTTT,TRBV14,NA,TRBJ1-6,few
CASGLGLVGSETQYF,TGTGCTAGTGGTTTGGGACTAGTCGGCAGCGAGACCCAGTACTTC,TRBV12-5,NA,TRBJ2-5,NA
CASSRYGPQETQYF,TGTGCCAGCAGCCGCTACGGGCCCCAAGAGACCCAGTACTTC,TRBV7-3,NA,TRBJ2-5,NA
CASSPPGQSNEKLFF,TGTGCCAGCAGTCCCCCGGGACAGAGTAATGAAAAACTGTTTTTT,TRBV6-6,TRBD1,TRBJ1-4,NA
CASSVTGTRSYEQYF,TGCGCCAGCAGCGTAACCGGGACACGATCCTACGAGCAGTACTTC,TRBV5-1,NA,TRBJ2-7,few
CASSLDKGMVPQHF,TGTGCCAGCAGTCTTGATAAAGGGATGGTGCCCCAGCATTTT,TRBV7-2,NA,TRBJ1-5,once
CASSPLRGEAFF,TGTGCCAGCTCACCGTTAAGGGGTGAAGCTTTCTTT,TRBV18,NA,TRBJ1-1,NA
CASSPGLAVYEQYF,TGTGCCAGCTCACCAGGACTAGCGGTCTACGAGCAGTACTTC,TRBV18,TRBD2,TRBJ2-7,NA
CASSQDIRGAWKTQYF,TGCGCCAGCAGCCAAGATATCAGGGGGGCTTGGAAGACCCAGTACTTC,TRBV4-1,NA,TRBJ2-5,NA
CASSYSVGGWFF,TGTGCCAGCAGTTACTCGGTCGGGGGCTGGTTCTTC,TRBV6-6,NA,TRBJ2-1,NA
CASSVDRQGYTF,TGCGCCAGCAGCGTTGACAGGCAGGGCTACACCTTC,TRBV5-1,NA,TRBJ1-2,NA
CASSLERHLLNQPQHF,TGTGCCAGCAGCCTAGAGAGACACCTACTCAATCAGCCCCAGCATTTT,TRBV2,NA,TRBJ1-5,NA
CASSQPGLAGGEQYF,TGTGCCAGCAGCCAACCCGGACTAGCGGGAGGCGAGCAGTACTTC,TRBV5-4,TRBD2,TRBJ2-7,NA
CASSQDFGSNQPQHF,TGCGCCAGCAGCCAAGATTTCGGCAGCAATCAGCCCCAGCATTTT,TRBV4-3,NA,TRBJ1-5,NA
CASRLAGLTYEQYF,TGTGCCAGCAGATTAGCGGGCTTAACCTACGAGCAGTACTTC,TRBV6-1,TRBD2,TRBJ2-7,NA
CAISEVGQAVYGYTF,TGTGCCATCAGTGAGGTCGGACAGGCTGTCTATGGCTACACCTTC,TRBV10-3,TRBD1,TRBJ1-2,NA
CASSLTNQNTEAFF,TGTGCCAGCAGCTTAACGAATCAGAACACTGAAGCTTTCTTT,TRBV7-2,NA,TRBJ1-1,NA
CASSELAGSTDTQYF,TGTGCCAGCAGTGAACTAGCGGGAAGCACAGATACGCAGTATTTT,TRBV2,TRBD2,TRBJ2-3,NA
CASSGTAKETQYF,TGTGCCAGCTCCGGGACTGCGAAAGAGACCCAGTACTTC,TRBV28,NA,TRBJ2-5,few
CASSLWEGNTEAFF,TGTGCCAGCAGTTTATGGGAAGGGAACACTGAAGCTTTCTTT,TRBV28,NA,TRBJ1-1,NA
CASSYANLREKLFF,TGCGCCAGCAGTTATGCTAATCTGAGAGAAAAACTGTTTTTT,TRBV5-1,NA,TRBJ1-4,NA
CASSYHGRDGYTF,TGTGCCAGCAGTTACCACGGCCGAGACGGCTACACCTTC,TRBV6-5,NA,TRBJ1-2,NA
CASRASGTAYNEQFF,TGTGCCAGCAGAGCTAGCGGGACCGCCTACAATGAGCAGTTCTTC,TRBV6-1,TRBD2,TRBJ2-1,few
CASSTGIDQPQHF,TGTGCCAGCTCAACAGGGATTGATCAGCCCCAGCATTTT,TRBV18,NA,TRBJ1-5,NA
CASSLQAGGIDEQFF,TGTGCCAGCAGCTTACAAGCGGGAGGGATAGATGAGCAGTTCTTC,TRBV7-6,TRBD2,TRBJ2-1,NA
CASSPLGGNTIYF,TGTGCCAGCTCACCACTCGGGGGAAACACCATATATTTT,TRBV18,NA,TRBJ1-3,NA
CASSLTGLAGGRETQYF,TGCGCCAGCAGCCTGACGGGACTAGCGGGAGGGCGAGAGACCCAGTACTTC,TRBV5-1,TRBD2,TRBJ2-5,NA
CATSINVGSDTQYF,TGTGCCACCAGCATAAACGTCGGGTCAGATACGCAGTATTTT,TRBV15,NA,TRBJ2-3,NA
CASSSGQGVNEQYF,TGTGCCAGCAGCTCGGGACAGGGAGTGAACGAGCAGTACTTC,TRBV9,TRBD1,TRBJ2-7,once
CASRALAAAGF,TGTGCCAGCAGAGCCTTGGCTGCAGCTGGTTTT,TRBV2,NA,TRBJ1-1,NA
CASSYPLYGYTF,TGTGCCAGCAGTTACCCTCTCTATGGCTACACCTTC,TRBV6-5,NA,TRBJ1-2,NA
CASSVQSGNTIYF,TGTGCCAGCAGCGTACAGTCTGGAAACACCATATATTTT,TRBV9,NA,TRBJ1-3,NA
CASSWNRGTGELFF,TGTGCCAGCAGTTGGAACAGGGGGACCGGGGAGCTGTTTTTT,TRBV11-3,TRBD1,TRBJ2-2,NA
CASSLLLAGTDTQYF,TGTGCCAGCAGTTTATTGTTAGCGGGCACAGATACGCAGTATTTT,TRBV28,NA,TRBJ2-3,NA
CATSRASAGGSGANVLTF,TGTGCCACCAGCAGAGCTTCGGCCGGGGGCTCTGGGGCCAACGTCCTGACTTTC,TRBV15,NA,TRBJ2-6,NA
CASSQDYGYTF,TGTGCCAGCAGCCAGGATTATGGCTACACCTTC,TRBV14,NA,TRBJ1-2,NA
CASTWGASNQPQHF,TGTGCCAGCACCTGGGGGGCGAGCAATCAGCCCCAGCATTTT,TRBV28,NA,TRBJ1-5,NA
CASSPIFSEGTEAFF,TGTGCCAGTAGTCCCATATTCTCCGAGGGGACTGAAGCTTTCTTT,TRBV19,NA,TRBJ1-1,NA
CSAYPAETQYF,TGCAGTGCTTACCCCGCGGAGACCCAGTACTTC,TRBV20-1,NA,TRBJ2-5,few
CASSAAGQWGAYGYTF,TGTGCCAGCAGCGCAGCCGGTCAGTGGGGAGCTTATGGCTACACCTTC,TRBV7-9,NA,TRBJ1-2,NA
CASSVEAQGIGTEAFF,TGTGCCAGCAGCGTAGAAGCGCAGGGTATTGGCACTGAAGCTTTCTTT,TRBV9,NA,TRBJ1-1,NA
CAWSVTRRGGTEAFF,TGTGCCTGGAGTGTTACAAGGAGGGGTGGCACTGAAGCTTTCTTT,TRBV30,NA,TRBJ1-1,NA
CASSLVDYSNQPQHF,TGTGCCAGCAGTTTAGTCGACTATAGCAATCAGCCCCAGCATTTT,TRBV28,NA,TRBJ1-5,NA
CASSLIVQGSNEKLFF,TGTGCCAGCAGTTTAATTGTGCAGGGGTCTAATGAAAAACTGTTTTTT,TRBV28,NA,TRBJ1-4,NA
CASNSEGDSSRTEKLFF,TGTGCCAGCAATTCGGAGGGGGATTCGAGTCGTACGGAAAAACTGTTTTTT,TRBV28,NA,TRBJ1-4,NA